These T cell receptor beta chains were read from a single sample in a study of T cells in Graves' hyperthyroidism and ophthalmopathy. A single record per CDR3 protein comes from TCRdb applying MiXCR to the multiplex PCR reads. Seen here are about 600,000 distinct CDR3 sequences, roughly 15% observed once, and the top ten hold approximately 12%. The sequenced material came from blood. Receptor source: a woman between 50 and 59 years old with Graves' ophthalmopathy. The CDR3 runs from the conserved cysteine through the conserved F or W. Some rows have no size entry. The others give once, few or many, or a class for an expanded clone.

13 many TRBV7-2 CASSLSSEGGSFF
16 many TRBV28 CASGLYGTALREAQYF
11 many TRBV24-1 CATSDLETQYF
15 many TRBV20-1 CSARDTGVLSYEQYF
17 . TRBV25-1 CASSEFWSGGYTDTQYF
12 once TRBV12-3/TRBV12-4 CASSGFRHEQFF
15 . TRBV12-3/TRBV12-4 CASSLGADASGEQFF
14 many TRBV6-5 CASSYSPTMYEQYF
14 many TRBV20-1 CSASTGGPYNEQFF
18 many TRBV7-3 CASSLEALAGGSRETQYF
13 few TRBV5-4 CASSRAGSYEQYF
13 many TRBV20-1 CSAREDTNTEAFF
17 many TRBV28 CASSLPPASGSRNEQFF
16 few TRBV6-2/TRBV6-3 CASSYGLAGVADTQYF
11 . TRBV5-1 CASSAHTEAFF
14 many TRBV7-9 CASSPEDTLYGYTF
16 many TRBV5-1 CASSSLLAGGPYEQFF
16 many TRBV28 CASTLHSGSTSNEQFF
15 many TRBV7-9 CASSRDSGSPDTQYF
15 . TRBV5-1 CASSLLGQGRDEAFF
16 . TRBV6-2/TRBV6-3 CASSHAGTSASKEQYF
16 . TRBV5-1 CASSTETTTTAYEQYF
14 many TRBV18 CASSPLGTFSEQFF
15 many TRBV2 CASSEASGSTDTQYF
13 many TRBV28 CASSLFLANEQFF
15 many TRBV6-2/TRBV6-3 CASSSDSRGNTEAFF
15 few TRBV5-1 CASSLWMGLNTEAFF
14 . TRBV9 CASSAEPGTDTQYF
16 few TRBV6-5 CASSFRSGRVPGELFF
15 many TRBV2 CASSALTEAYQPQHF
15 many TRBV9 CASSVDAGSSYEQYF
15 many TRBV7-9 CASSLSDRVGTEAFF
13 few TRBV20-1 CSASIPGTPEQYF
16 many TRBV5-1 CASSLTGLSLNTEAFF
16 few TRBV24-1 CATSDFTAGDYNEQFF
13 few TRBV25-1 CASSVTGATEAFF
13 many TRBV2 CASSEALGGPQYF
18 many TRBV11-3 CASSLGGSSGRVPYEQYF
14 many TRBV28 CASSQGLSYNEQFF